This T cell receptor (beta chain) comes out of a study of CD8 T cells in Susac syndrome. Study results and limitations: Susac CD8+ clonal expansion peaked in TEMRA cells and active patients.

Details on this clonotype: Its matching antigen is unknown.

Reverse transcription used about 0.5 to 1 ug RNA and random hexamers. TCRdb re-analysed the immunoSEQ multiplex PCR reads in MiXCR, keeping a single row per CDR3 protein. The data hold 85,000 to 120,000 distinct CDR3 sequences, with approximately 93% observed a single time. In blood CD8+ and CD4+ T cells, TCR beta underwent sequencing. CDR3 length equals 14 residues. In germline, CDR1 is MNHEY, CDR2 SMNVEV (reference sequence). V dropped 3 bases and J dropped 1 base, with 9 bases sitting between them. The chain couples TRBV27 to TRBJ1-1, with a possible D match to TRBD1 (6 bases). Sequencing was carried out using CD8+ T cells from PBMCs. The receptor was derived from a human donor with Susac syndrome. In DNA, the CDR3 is TGTGCCAGCAGTTTTGGGGGCGAGAACACTGAAGCTTTCTTT. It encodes CASSFGGENTEAFF.